This TCR beta chain was identified in a study of T cells in severe cutaneous drug reactions. Study in general: Blister fluid/cells and PBMC came from acute- or recovery-stage patients. Whole-study findings and limits: Carbamazepine-induced Stevens-Johnson syndrome or toxic epidermal necrolysis patients showed strongly raised TRBV12-4, 25% to 40% in blister cells and about 5% in PBMC. One public TCRbeta CDR3 appeared in all seven blister samples, averaging roughly 15%.

The iRepertoire multiplex PCR system with TCR subtype-specific primers built both bulk and single-cell libraries. TCRdb re-called the multiplex PCR reads and shows each CDR3 protein once, DNA omitted. This sample lists some 7,700 distinct CDR3 sequences; its ten largest clones have roughly a quarter. CDR3 length equals 12 residues. Germline V gene lookup returns CDR1 LNHDA and CDR2 SQIVND (reference sequence). Notes on this clonotype: The antigen is unknown.

The donors had carbamazepine-induced Stevens-Johnson syndrome or toxic epidermal necrolysis. J is TRBJ2-4 and V is TRBV19. Sequencing used cells from a skin blister. This TCR derives from a human donor with a severe cutaneous adverse drug reaction. This CDR3 is CASSSRPNIQYF.